The source of this T cell receptor beta chain is a study of OX40 agonist ivuxolimab in advanced cancers. Repertoires were generated with immunoSEQ multiplex PCR, while TCRdb's copy carries only in-frame clones and drops some. The sample has about 46,000 clones, more than 70% seen once. The ends lost 10 bases at V and 8 bases at J; junction bases unmatched: 2. This CDR3 region has 9 residues. CDR1 is SGDLS, CDR2 YYNGEE, per germline. The sequences come from CD4+ or CD8+ T cells sorted from blood, collected in a trial of the OX40 agonist ivuxolimab. This TCR was recovered from an adult with an advanced solid tumor such as melanoma, head and neck, liver or kidney cancer. The rearrangement uses TRBV9 and TRBJ1-2, with TRBD1 matching over 7 bases. The CDR3 loop reads CAPRGGYTF. As DNA, the CDR3 is TGTGCCCCCAGGGGGGGCTACACCTTC.